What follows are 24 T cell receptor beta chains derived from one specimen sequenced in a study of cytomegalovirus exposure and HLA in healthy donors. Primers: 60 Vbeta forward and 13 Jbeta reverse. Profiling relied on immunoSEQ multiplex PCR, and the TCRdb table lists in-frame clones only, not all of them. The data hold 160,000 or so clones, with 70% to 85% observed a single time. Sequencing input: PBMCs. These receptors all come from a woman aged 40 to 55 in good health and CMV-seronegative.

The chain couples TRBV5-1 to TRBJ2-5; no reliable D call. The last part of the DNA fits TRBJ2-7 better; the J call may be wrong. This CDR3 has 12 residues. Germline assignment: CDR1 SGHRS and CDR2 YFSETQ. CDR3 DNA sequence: TGCGCCAGCAGCTCCCACTTTTCCGAGCAGTACTTC. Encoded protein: CASSSHFSEQYF.

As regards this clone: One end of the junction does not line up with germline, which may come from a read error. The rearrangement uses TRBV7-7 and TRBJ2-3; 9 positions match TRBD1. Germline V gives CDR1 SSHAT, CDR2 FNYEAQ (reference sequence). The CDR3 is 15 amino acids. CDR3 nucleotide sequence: TGTGCTAGCAGCTTAGCGGACAGGGGTAGCGATACGCAGTATTTT. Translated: CASSLADRGSDTQYF.

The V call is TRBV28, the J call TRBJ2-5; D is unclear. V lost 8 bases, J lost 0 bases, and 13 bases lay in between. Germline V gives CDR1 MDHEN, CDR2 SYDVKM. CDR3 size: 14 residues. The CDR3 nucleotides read TGTGCCAGCGTGACTCGTAGGAACCAAGAGACCCAGTACTTC. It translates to CASVTRRNQETQYF.

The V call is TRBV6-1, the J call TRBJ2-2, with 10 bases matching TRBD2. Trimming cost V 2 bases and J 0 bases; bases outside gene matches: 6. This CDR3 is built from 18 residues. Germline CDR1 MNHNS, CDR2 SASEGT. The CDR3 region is CASSERLAGAPNTGELFF. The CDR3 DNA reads TGTGCCAGCAGTGAACGCCTAGCGGGGGCCCCGAACACCGGGGAGCTGTTTTTT.

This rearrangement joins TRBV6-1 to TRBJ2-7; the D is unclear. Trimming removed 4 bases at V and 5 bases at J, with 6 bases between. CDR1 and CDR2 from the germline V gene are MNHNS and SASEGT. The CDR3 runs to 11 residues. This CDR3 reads CASSALDEQYF. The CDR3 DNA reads TGTGCCAGCAGTGCCCTTGACGAGCAGTACTTC.

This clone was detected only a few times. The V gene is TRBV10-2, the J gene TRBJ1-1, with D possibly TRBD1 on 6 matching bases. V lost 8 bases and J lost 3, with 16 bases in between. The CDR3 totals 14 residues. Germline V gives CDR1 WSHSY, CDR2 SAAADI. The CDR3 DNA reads TGCGCCAGCTCATTAGGGGGAGGGTACACTGAAGCTTTCTTT. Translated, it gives CASSLGGGYTEAFF.

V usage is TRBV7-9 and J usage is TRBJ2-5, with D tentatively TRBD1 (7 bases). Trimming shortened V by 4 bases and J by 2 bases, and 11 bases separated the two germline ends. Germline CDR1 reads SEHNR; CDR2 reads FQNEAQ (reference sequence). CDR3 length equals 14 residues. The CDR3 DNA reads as TGTGCCAGCAGCTCGACAGGGAGGCAAGAGACCCAGTACTTC. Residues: CASSSTGRQETQYF. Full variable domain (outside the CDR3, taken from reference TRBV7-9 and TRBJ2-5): DTGVSQNPRHKITKRGQNVTFRCDPISEHNRLYWYRQTLGQGPEFLTYFQNEAQLEKSRLLSDRFSAERPKGSFSTLEIQRTEQGDSAMYLCASSSTGRQETQYFGPGTRLLVL.

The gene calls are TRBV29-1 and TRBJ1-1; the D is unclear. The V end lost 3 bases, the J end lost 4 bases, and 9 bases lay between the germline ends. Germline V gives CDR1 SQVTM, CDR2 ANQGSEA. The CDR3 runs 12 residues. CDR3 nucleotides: TGCAGCGTTGATCACAGTGGCACTGAAGCTTTCTTT. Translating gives CSVDHSGTEAFF. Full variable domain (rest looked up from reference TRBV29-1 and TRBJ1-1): SAVISQKPSRDICQRGTSLTIQCQVDSQVTMMFWYRQQPGQSLTLIATANQGSEATYESGFVIDKFPISRPNLTFSTLTVSNMSPEDSSIYLCSVDHSGTEAFFGQGTRLTVV.

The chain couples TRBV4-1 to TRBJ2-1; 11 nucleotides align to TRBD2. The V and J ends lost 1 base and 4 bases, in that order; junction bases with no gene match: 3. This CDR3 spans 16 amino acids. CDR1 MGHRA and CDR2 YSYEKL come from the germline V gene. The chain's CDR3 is CASSQVTSGGYNEQFF. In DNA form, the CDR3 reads TGCGCCAGCAGCCAAGTCACTAGCGGGGGATACAATGAGCAGTTCTTC.

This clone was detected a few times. The CDR3 here is CASSSGTGSSGNTIYF. In DNA, the CDR3 is TGCGCCAGCAGCTCCGGGACAGGGAGCTCTGGAAACACCATATATTTT. The chain employs TRBV5-1 and TRBJ1-3; 9 nucleotides agree with TRBD1. With V trimmed by 3 bases and J by 0 bases, 4 bases remained unmatched. CDR3 size: 16 residues. Per germline, CDR1 SGHRS and CDR2 YFSETQ.

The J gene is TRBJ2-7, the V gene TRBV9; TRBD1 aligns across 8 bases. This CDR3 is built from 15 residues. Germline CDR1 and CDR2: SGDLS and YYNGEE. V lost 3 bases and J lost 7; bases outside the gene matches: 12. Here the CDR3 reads CASSGRGQAAGEQYF. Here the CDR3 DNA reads TGTGCCAGCAGCGGCCGGGGACAGGCGGCGGGGGAGCAGTACTTC. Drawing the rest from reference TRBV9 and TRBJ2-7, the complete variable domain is DSGVTQTPKHLITATGQRVTLRCSPRSGDLSVYWYQQSLDQGLQFLIQYYNGEERAKGNILERFSAQQFPDLHSELNLSSLELGDSALYFCASSGRGQAAGEQYFGPGTRLTVT.

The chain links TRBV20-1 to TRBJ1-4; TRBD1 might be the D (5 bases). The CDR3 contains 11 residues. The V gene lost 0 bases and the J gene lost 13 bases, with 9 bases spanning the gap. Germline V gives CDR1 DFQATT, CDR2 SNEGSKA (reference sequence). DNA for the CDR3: TGCAGTGCTAGAGATACGGACACACTGTTTTTT. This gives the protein CSARDTDTLFF.

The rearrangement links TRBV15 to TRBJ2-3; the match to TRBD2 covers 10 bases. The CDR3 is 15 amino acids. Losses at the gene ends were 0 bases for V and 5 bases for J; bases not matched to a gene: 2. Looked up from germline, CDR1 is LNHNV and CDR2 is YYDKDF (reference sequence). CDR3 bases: TGTGCCACCAGCAGAGAAACTAGCGGGGTAGATACGCAGTATTTT. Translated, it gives CATSRETSGVDTQYF. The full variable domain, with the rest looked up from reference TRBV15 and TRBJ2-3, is DAMVIQNPRYQVTQFGKPVTLSCSQTLNHNVMYWYQQKSSQAPKLLFHYYDKDFNNEADTPDNFQSRRPNTSFCFLDIRSPGLGDTAMYLCATSRETSGVDTQYFGPGTRLTVL.

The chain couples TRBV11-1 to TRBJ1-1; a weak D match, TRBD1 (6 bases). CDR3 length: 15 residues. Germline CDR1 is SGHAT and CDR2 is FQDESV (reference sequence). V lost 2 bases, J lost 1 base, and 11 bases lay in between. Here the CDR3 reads CASSLPGRGNTEAFF. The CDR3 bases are TGTGCCAGCAGCTTACCCGGCAGGGGGAACACTGAAGCTTTCTTT.

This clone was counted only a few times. CDR3 sequence: CASSSQAQGRENYGYTF. The CDR3 region has the DNA TGTGCCAGCAGCTCACAGGCGCAAGGGCGAGAGAACTATGGCTACACCTTC. The chain combines TRBV7-9 with TRBJ1-2, with D perhaps TRBD1 (5 bases). The V gene lost 4 bases and the J gene lost 2 bases, with 20 bases spanning the gap. CDR3 length: 17 amino acids. Germline lookup yields CDR1 SEHNR and CDR2 FQNEAQ (reference sequence).

The CDR3 loop is CASSLESAGSGKLFF. DNA for the CDR3: TGTGCCAGCAGCTTAGAGTCGGCAGGGTCAGGGAAACTGTTTTTT. This rearrangement joins TRBV7-8 to TRBJ1-4; a possible D gene is TRBD1 (5 bases). Germline lookup yields CDR1 SGHVS and CDR2 FQNEAQ. This CDR3 is 15 amino acids long. V lost 1 base to trimming and J lost 11 bases, with 17 bases between them.

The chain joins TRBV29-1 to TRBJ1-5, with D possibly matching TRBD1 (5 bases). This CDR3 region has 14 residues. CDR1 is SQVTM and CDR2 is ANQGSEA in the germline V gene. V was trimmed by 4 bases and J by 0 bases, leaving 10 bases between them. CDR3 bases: TGCAGCGTTGGCCAGGGCAATAGCAATCAGCCCCAGCATTTT. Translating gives CSVGQGNSNQPQHF.

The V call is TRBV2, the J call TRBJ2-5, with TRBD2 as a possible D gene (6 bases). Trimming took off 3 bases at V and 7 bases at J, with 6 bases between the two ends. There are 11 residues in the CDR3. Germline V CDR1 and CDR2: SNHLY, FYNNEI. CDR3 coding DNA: TGTGCCAGCAGTGAGGGGGGGACCCAGTACTTC. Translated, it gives CASSEGGTQYF.

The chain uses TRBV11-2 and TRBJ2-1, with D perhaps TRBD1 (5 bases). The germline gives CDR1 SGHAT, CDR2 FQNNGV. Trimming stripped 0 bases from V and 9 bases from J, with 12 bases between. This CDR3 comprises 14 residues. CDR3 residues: CASSLEKGWGEQFF. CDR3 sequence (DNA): TGTGCCAGCAGCTTAGAGAAGGGGTGGGGTGAGCAGTTCTTC.

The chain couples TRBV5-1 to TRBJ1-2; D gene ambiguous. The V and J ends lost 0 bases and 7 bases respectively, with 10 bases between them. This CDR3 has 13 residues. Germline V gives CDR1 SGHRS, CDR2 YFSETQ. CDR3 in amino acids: CASSLDGGGGYTF. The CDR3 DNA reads TGCGCCAGCAGCTTGGATGGAGGAGGTGGCTACACCTTC.

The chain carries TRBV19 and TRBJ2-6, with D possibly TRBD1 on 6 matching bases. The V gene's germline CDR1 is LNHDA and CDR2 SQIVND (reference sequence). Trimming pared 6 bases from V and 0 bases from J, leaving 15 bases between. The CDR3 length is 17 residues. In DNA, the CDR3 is TGTGCCAGTAGCCCCCGGACAGTGCTCTCTGGGGCCAACGTCCTGACTTTC. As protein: CASSPRTVLSGANVLTF.

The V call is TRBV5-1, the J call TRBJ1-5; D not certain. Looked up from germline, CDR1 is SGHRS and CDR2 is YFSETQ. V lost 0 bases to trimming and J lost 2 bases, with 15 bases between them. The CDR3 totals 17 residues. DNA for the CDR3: TGCGCCAGCAGCTTGGGGGTTCCCGTAGGAGGCAATCAGCCCCAGCATTTT. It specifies CASSLGVPVGGNQPQHF. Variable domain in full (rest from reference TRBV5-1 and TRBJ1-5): KAGVTQTPRYLIKTRGQQVTLSCSPISGHRSVSWYQQTPGQGLQFLFEYFSETQRNKGNFPGRFSGRQFSNSRSEMNVSTLELGDSALYLCASSLGVPVGGNQPQHFGDGTRLSIL.

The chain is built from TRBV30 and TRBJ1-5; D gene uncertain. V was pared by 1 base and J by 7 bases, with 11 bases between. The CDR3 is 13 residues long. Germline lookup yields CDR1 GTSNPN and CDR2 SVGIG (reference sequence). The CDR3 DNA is TGTGCCTGGAGTGGGGGAGGAGCGCAGCCCCAGCATTTT. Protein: CAWSGGGAQPQHF.

CDR3 sequence (DNA): TGTGCCAGCAGCTTGATTGCGTCGGGGGGGAAGGGGTCGGATACGCAGTATTTT. The encoded protein is CASSLIASGGKGSDTQYF. This sequence joins TRBV7-2 and TRBJ2-3, with TRBD2 matching 8 bases. The V segment lost 3 bases and the J segment 6 bases; nucleotides outside the gene matches: 17. The CDR3 extends over 18 amino acids. The germline V gene encodes CDR1 SGHTA and CDR2 FQGNSA.